A single T cell receptor beta chain is shown here with its context. This specimen comes from a study of blood T cell repertoires in COVID-19. Study-wide context: T cells, B-cell-depleted T cells, or PBMCs supplied cDNA or gDNA.

It was during active infection that Seattle patients were enrolled and then longitudinally followed. This CDR3 region has 15 residues. Germline CDR1 SGHAT, CDR2 FQDESV (reference sequence). The V gene end was trimmed by 1 base and the J gene end by 7 bases; junction bases not matched to a gene: 6. Original processing notes: Nucleated cell counts were estimated from reference gene primer amplification. Clones were read by immunoSEQ multiplex PCR, and TCRdb kept only the in-frame ones, dropping some. V and J calls plus clone size are reproduced from that table; the DNA served to infer D and trimming. The sample shows approximately 200,000 clones, 85% to 90% of them seen only once.

Sequencing was carried out using peripheral blood. The TCR was taken from a man aged 25 to 40 with COVID-19, enrolled during active disease. The J gene is TRBJ2-1, the V gene TRBV11-1, with TRBD1 matching 8 bases. CDR3 sequence reads: CASSLDRGLGNEQFF. As DNA, the CDR3 is TGTGCCAGCAGCTTAGACAGGGGGTTGGGTAATGAGCAGTTCTTC.